This is a list of T cell receptor beta chains from one sample in a study of human T cells and chemical hapten exposure. From the RACE reads, TCRdb called clonotypes with MiXCR, one entry per CDR3 protein. The sample includes 100,000 to 150,000 distinct CDR3 sequences, approximately 10% of them seen just once. The sample consisted of whole blood, taken in connection with sensitization to the hapten diphenylcyclopropenone (DPC). The receptor set was obtained from a woman between 45 and 65 years old with alopecia areata. Some clones in this sample may be carry-over from other donors' samples. Each CDR3 is given with its conserved first and last residue. The D gene is left open where the match is weak. Not every row has a clone size; where given, it reads once, few, many or a size class.

.	TRBV9	TRBJ1-6	.	CASSRGEDYNSPLHF	TGTGCCAGCAGCAGAGGTGAGGATTATAATTCACCCCTCCACTTT
few	TRBV6-1	TRBJ2-5	.	CASSAGAVETQYF	TGTGCCAGCAGTGCGGGCGCAGTGGAGACCCAGTACTTC
.	TRBV3-1	TRBJ2-7	TRBD2	CASSLTSGEYEQYF	TGTGCCAGCAGTCTGACTAGCGGGGAATACGAGCAGTACTTC
few	TRBV10-2	TRBJ1-3	.	CASSQAPNLGNTIYF	TGCGCCAGCAGCCAGGCCCCTAACTTGGGAAACACCATATATTTT
few	TRBV3-1	TRBJ1-1	TRBD1	CASSQLGTGTTEAFF	TGTGCCAGCAGCCAGCTCGGGACAGGGACCACTGAAGCTTTCTTT
.	TRBV10-2	TRBJ2-5	.	CASGPKVGQETQYF	TGCGCCAGCGGCCCGAAGGTGGGTCAAGAGACCCAGTACTTC
medium-sized	TRBV12-3/TRBV12-4	TRBJ2-3	.	CASSLTDTQYF	TGTGCCAGCAGCCTCACAGATACGCAGTATTTT
few	TRBV20-1	TRBJ2-1	.	CSARDSERAHEQFF	TGCAGTGCTAGAGATTCGGAGCGGGCCCATGAGCAGTTCTTC
few	TRBV12-3/TRBV12-4	TRBJ1-4	TRBD1	CASKTGWAEKLFF	TGTGCCAGCAAGACAGGGTGGGCTGAAAAACTGTTTTTT
few	TRBV9	TRBJ1-2	TRBD1	CASSPEGTGTYGYTF	TGTGCCAGCAGCCCAGAGGGGACAGGGACCTATGGCTACACCTTC
.	TRBV12-3/TRBV12-4	TRBJ1-2	.	CASSAVVYGYTF	TGTGCCAGCAGTGCTGTGGTTTATGGCTACACCTTC
few	TRBV6-2/TRBV6-3	TRBJ2-1	.	CASGIGSSYNEQFF	TGTGCCAGCGGAATTGGGAGTTCGTACAATGAGCAGTTCTTC
many	TRBV4-1	TRBJ2-5	.	CASSQPRQGGETQYF	TGCGCCAGCAGCCAACCCCGACAGGGAGGAGAGACCCAGTACTTC
.	TRBV12-3/TRBV12-4	TRBJ1-6	.	CASGTTGRYNSPLHF	TGTGCCAGCGGAACAACAGGGCGTTATAATTCACCCCTCCACTTT
few	TRBV7-2	TRBJ2-7	TRBD2	CASRPTSGPLYEQYF	TGTGCCAGCAGGCCGACTAGCGGGCCGCTCTACGAGCAGTACTTC
.	TRBV28	TRBJ2-1	.	CASSSLYNEQFF	TGTGCCAGCAGTTCCCTATACAATGAGCAGTTCTTC
few	TRBV20-1	TRBJ1-3	.	CSARVPSGNTIYF	TGCAGTGCTAGAGTCCCCTCTGGAAACACCATATATTTT
few	TRBV12-3/TRBV12-4	TRBJ1-1	.	CASSPGTPAEAFF	TGTGCCAGCAGTCCCGGGACACCCGCTGAAGCTTTCTTT
.	TRBV20-1	TRBJ2-7	.	CSASSQISYEQYF	TGCAGTGCAAGTAGCCAAATCTCCTACGAGCAGTACTTC
many	TRBV6-5	TRBJ2-1	.	CASSGQLLDEQFF	TGTGCCAGCAGCGGACAGCTGCTTGATGAGCAGTTCTTC
many	TRBV29-1	TRBJ2-7	.	CSVEVFNNREQYF	TGCAGCGTTGAGGTATTCAATAATCGGGAGCAGTACTTC
.	TRBV6-1	TRBJ1-5	.	CASSEGLSNQPQHF	TGTGCCAGCAGTGAGGGACTGAGCAATCAGCCCCAGCATTTT
few	TRBV29-1	TRBJ2-1	TRBD2	CSVEDQLAERDEQFF	TGCAGCGTTGAAGATCAACTAGCGGAAAGGGATGAGCAGTTCTTC
few	TRBV3-1	TRBJ2-5	.	CASSLPGPQETQYF	TGTGCCAGCAGCTTACCGGGACCCCAAGAGACCCAGTACTTC
many	TRBV4-3	TRBJ1-6	.	CASSQGAGAHNSPLHF	TGCGCCAGCAGCCAAGGTGCGGGGGCCCATAATTCACCCCTCCACTTT
few	TRBV12-3/TRBV12-4	TRBJ2-1	.	CASSLLQGMTYNEQFF	TGTGCCAGCAGTCTCCTCCAGGGTATGACCTACAATGAGCAGTTCTTC
many	TRBV20-1	TRBJ2-7	TRBD2	CSVTSGLAVSYEQYF	TGCAGTGTAACCTCGGGACTAGCGGTTTCCTACGAGCAGTACTTC
many	TRBV6-5	TRBJ2-5	.	CASSYAQGTQYF	TGTGCCAGCAGTTACGCCCAGGGGACCCAGTACTTC
few	TRBV6-2/TRBV6-3	TRBJ1-2	.	CASSRRTAYYGYTF	TGTGCCAGCAGTCGACGGACGGCCTACTATGGCTACACCTTC
.	TRBV5-1	TRBJ1-1	TRBD1	CASSLETGPLTEAFF	TGCGCCAGCAGCTTGGAGACAGGGCCCCTCACTGAAGCTTTCTTT
few	TRBV7-9	TRBJ1-1	.	CASRSPTALNTEAFF	TGTGCCAGCAGATCCCCGACAGCTTTGAACACTGAAGCTTTCTTT
.	TRBV7-9	TRBJ1-1	.	CASSSIRAEAFF	TGTGCCAGCAGCTCAATTCGAGCTGAAGCTTTCTTT
few	TRBV6-2/TRBV6-3	TRBJ1-1	TRBD1	CASHDFSQGQGSGTEAFF	TGTGCCAGTCACGACTTCTCTCAGGGACAGGGATCGGGGACTGAAGCTTTCTTT
few	TRBV7-2	TRBJ1-5	.	CASSLRPLNQPQHF	TGTGCCAGCAGCTTAAGACCCCTCAATCAGCCCCAGCATTTT
.	TRBV10-3	TRBJ2-1	TRBD1	CAIMKSGTGSNEQFF	TGTGCCATCATGAAGTCCGGGACAGGGTCAAATGAGCAGTTCTTC
.	TRBV28	TRBJ1-5	.	CASSTPRTASNQPQHF	TGTGCCAGCAGTACCCCCCGGACGGCTAGCAATCAGCCCCAGCATTTT
.	TRBV6-5	TRBJ2-7	TRBD1	CASSSRPGQGSYEQYF	TGTGCCAGCAGCTCCCGACCGGGACAGGGGTCCTACGAGCAGTACTTC
few	TRBV9	TRBJ2-6	TRBD1	CASSVFKGEGTGVVRDSGANVLTF	TGTGCCAGCAGCGTATTTAAGGGTGAGGGAACAGGGGTTGTGAGGGACTCTGGGGCCAACGTCCTGACTTTC
many	TRBV6-6	TRBJ1-3	TRBD1	CASSHSPGTARYTSGNTIYF	TGTGCCAGCAGCCACTCACCCGGGACAGCTCGCTACACCTCTGGAAACACCATATATTTT
few	TRBV12-3/TRBV12-4	TRBJ1-2	.	CASSLGGGGNGYTF	TGTGCCAGCAGTTTAGGGGGAGGAGGGAATGGCTACACCTTC
.	TRBV11-2	TRBJ2-5	.	CASSPYGVPCQETQYF	TGTGCCAGCAGTCCTTATGGGGTACCGTGCCAAGAGACCCAGTACTTC
.	TRBV5-1	TRBJ1-1	.	CASSLVGGKAEAFF	TGCGCCAGCAGCTTGGTCGGGGGGAAGGCTGAAGCTTTCTTT
.	TRBV10-2	TRBJ2-2	TRBD2	CASSESGRMGNTGELFF	TGCGCCAGCAGTGAGAGCGGGAGAATGGGGAACACCGGGGAGCTGTTTTTT
few	TRBV12-3/TRBV12-4	TRBJ1-2	TRBD1	CASSWTGDGYTF	TGTGCCAGCAGTTGGACAGGGGATGGCTACACCTTC
many	TRBV12-3/TRBV12-4	TRBJ2-7	TRBD2	CASSSVRDYHSYEQYF	TGTGCCAGCAGTTCCGTCCGGGACTATCATTCCTACGAGCAGTACTTC
many	TRBV5-5	TRBJ1-2	.	CASSLTELSNYGYTF	TGTGCCAGCAGCTTGACAGAACTATCTAACTATGGCTACACCTTC
few	TRBV6-1	TRBJ2-4	.	CASTEDLAKNIQYF	TGTGCCAGCACCGAAGATCTAGCCAAAAACATTCAGTACTTC
many	TRBV20-1	TRBJ2-7	TRBD1	CSAETGTGTTYEQYF	TGCAGTGCTGAAACCGGGACAGGAACGACCTACGAGCAGTACTTC
.	TRBV7-8	TRBJ1-5	.	CASSPRRNSNQPQHF	TGTGCCAGCAGCCCCCGCAGGAATAGCAATCAGCCCCAGCATTTT
few	TRBV12-3/TRBV12-4	TRBJ1-3	.	CASIDVRQLGNTIYF	TGTGCCAGCATTGATGTCAGACAACTAGGAAACACCATATATTTT
few	TRBV29-1	TRBJ2-6	TRBD1	CSVPGGAGANVLTF	TGCAGCGTGCCAGGGGGAGCTGGGGCCAACGTCCTGACTTTC
.	TRBV6-1	TRBJ2-7	TRBD2	CASSEALLAGVEQYF	TGTGCCAGCAGTGAAGCGCTTCTAGCGGGGGTAGAGCAGTACTTC
few	TRBV12-3/TRBV12-4	TRBJ1-5	.	CASSFSGRDQPQHF	TGTGCCAGCAGTTTTTCGGGGAGGGATCAGCCCCAGCATTTT
.	TRBV7-9	TRBJ2-1	.	CASSLVGKGNEQFF	TGTGCCAGCAGCTTAGTGGGTAAAGGGAATGAGCAGTTCTTC
few	TRBV20-1	TRBJ1-5	.	CSADEGGPNQPQHF	TGCAGTGCCGACGAGGGGGGGCCGAATCAGCCCCAGCATTTT